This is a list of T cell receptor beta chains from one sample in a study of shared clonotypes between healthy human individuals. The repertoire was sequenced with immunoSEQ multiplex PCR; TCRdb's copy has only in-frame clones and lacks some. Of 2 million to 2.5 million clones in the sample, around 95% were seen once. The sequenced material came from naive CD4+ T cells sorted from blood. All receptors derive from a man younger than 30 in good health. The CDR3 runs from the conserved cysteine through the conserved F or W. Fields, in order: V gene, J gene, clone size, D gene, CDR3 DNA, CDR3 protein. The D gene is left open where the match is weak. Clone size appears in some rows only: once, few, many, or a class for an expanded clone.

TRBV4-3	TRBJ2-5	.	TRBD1	TGCGCCAGCAGCCAAGGACAGGGGGAAGAGACCCAGTACTTC	CASSQGQGEETQYF
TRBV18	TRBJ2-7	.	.	TGTGCCAGCTCACCGAACAAGAGCTCCTACGAGCAGTACTTC	CASSPNKSSYEQYF
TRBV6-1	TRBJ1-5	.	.	TGTGCCAGCAGTGAAAGTGGAGGAGGACAGCCCCAGCATTTT	CASSESGGGQPQHF
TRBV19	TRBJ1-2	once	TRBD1	TGTGCCAGTAAACCCCCCCAGGGGGAAGTTGGCTACACCTTC	CASKPPQGEVGYTF
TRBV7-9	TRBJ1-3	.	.	TGTGCCAGCAGCGAGCGGGGCGTTTCTGGAAACACCATATATTTT	CASSERGVSGNTIYF
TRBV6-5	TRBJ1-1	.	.	TGTGCCAGCAGTTACTCTCAGGGTTGGGACACTGAAGCTTTCTTT	CASSYSQGWDTEAFF
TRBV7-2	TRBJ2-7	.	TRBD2	TGTGCCAGCAGTAGTCCCGGGAGGGAGCAGTACTTC	CASSSPGREQYF
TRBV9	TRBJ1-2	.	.	TGTGCCAGCAGCGTAGGTGGAGGGAACCCATCTAACTATGGCTACACCTTC	CASSVGGGNPSNYGYTF
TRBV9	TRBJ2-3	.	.	TGTGCCAGCAGCGTAGTGTCTTGGCCAGATACGCAGTATTTT	CASSVVSWPDTQYF
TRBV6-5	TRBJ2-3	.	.	TGTGCCAGCAGCTGGGGAGATACTAGCACAGATACGCAGTATTTT	CASSWGDTSTDTQYF
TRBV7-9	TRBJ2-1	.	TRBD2	TGTGCCAGCAGCTTAGGGACTAGCGGTACACGGGAGCAGTTCTTC	CASSLGTSGTREQFF
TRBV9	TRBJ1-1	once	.	TGTGCCAGCAGCCCGGGTGGGGGGGCAGCTTTCTTT	CASSPGGGAAFF
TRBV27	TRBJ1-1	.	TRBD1	TGTGCCAGCAGTCCCGGGACAGGAGCCGCGAACACTGAAGCTTTCTTT	CASSPGTGAANTEAFF